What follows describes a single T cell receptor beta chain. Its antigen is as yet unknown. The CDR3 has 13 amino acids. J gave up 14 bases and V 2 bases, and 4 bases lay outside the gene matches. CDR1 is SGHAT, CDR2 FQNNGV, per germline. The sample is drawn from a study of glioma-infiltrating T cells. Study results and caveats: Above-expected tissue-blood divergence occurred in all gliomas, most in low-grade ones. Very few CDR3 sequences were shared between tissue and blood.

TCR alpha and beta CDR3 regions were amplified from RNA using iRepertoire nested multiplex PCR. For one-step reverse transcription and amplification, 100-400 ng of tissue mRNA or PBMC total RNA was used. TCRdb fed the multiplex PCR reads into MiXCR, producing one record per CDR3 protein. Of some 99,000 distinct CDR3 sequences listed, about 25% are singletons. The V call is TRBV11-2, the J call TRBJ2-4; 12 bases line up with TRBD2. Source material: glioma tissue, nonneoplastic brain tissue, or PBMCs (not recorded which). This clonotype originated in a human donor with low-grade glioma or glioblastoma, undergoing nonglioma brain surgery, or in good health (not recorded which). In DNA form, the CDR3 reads TGTGCCAGCAGCTTAAGGACTAGCGGGACCGAGTACTTC. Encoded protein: CASSLRTSGTEYF.